This T cell receptor (beta chain) was documented in a study of cytomegalovirus exposure and HLA in healthy donors. Comments on this clone: Its target is not known.

The CDR3 runs to 12 residues. Germline CDR1 MDHEN, CDR2 SYDVKM. Trimming stripped 9 bases from V and 2 bases from J, with 10 bases between. This PCR relied on a set of 60 Vbeta primers and 13 Jbeta primers. The assay was immunoSEQ multiplex PCR, and TCRdb's table has in-frame clones only and misses some. The sample holds about 150,000 clones; 65% to 80% are singletons and the top ten take approximately 2%. General study findings and limits: Follow-up analysis found HLA locus-dependent TCR association rates, highest for DRB1 and lowest for HLA-C.

This sequence was found in a middle-aged woman in good health and CMV-seronegative. The chain couples TRBV28 to TRBJ1-2; D is perhaps TRBD1 (5 bases). Material for sequencing was PBMCs. CDR3 bases: TGTGCCAGTAGACCAGGGAACTATGGCTACACCTTC. Its protein is CASRPGNYGYTF.